This is a list of T cell receptor beta chains from one sample in a study of blood T cell repertoires in COVID-19. Profiling relied on immunoSEQ multiplex PCR, and the TCRdb table lists in-frame clones only, not all of them. The table lists 200,000 to 250,000 clones, approximately 86% of them singletons, with about 14% in the top ten. Sequenced material: PBMCs or T cells enriched from blood (not recorded which). The receptors were gathered from a woman aged 45-59 years with acute COVID-19. Each CDR3 is given with its conserved first and last residue. A D gene is named only where the DNA matches it firmly. Clone sizes are given selectively: once, few, many, or a class where the clone is expanded.

d_gene: TRBD1; j_gene: TRBJ1-2; v_gene: TRBV28; abundance: few; CDR3aa: CASSLARQGGYTF; CDR3nt: TGTGCCAGCAGTTTGGCCCGACAGGGTGGCTACACCTTC
d_gene: TRBD1; j_gene: TRBJ2-2; v_gene: TRBV28; abundance: NA; CDR3aa: CASSTPRTGLGGELFF; CDR3nt: TGTGCCAGCAGTACCCCCCGGACAGGGCTTGGCGGGGAGCTGTTTTTT
d_gene: TRBD1; j_gene: TRBJ2-1; v_gene: TRBV6-6; abundance: NA; CDR3aa: CASSPGQGVLYNEQFF; CDR3nt: TGTGCCAGCAGTCCTGGACAGGGGGTTCTGTACAATGAGCAGTTCTTC
d_gene: TRBD2; j_gene: TRBJ2-7; v_gene: TRBV27; abundance: NA; CDR3aa: CASSFQLAGVYEQYF; CDR3nt: TGTGCCAGCAGTTTCCAACTAGCGGGGGTCTACGAGCAGTACTTC
d_gene: NA; j_gene: TRBJ2-1; v_gene: TRBV7-9; abundance: once; CDR3aa: CASRGQYNEQFF; CDR3nt: TGTGCCAGCAGAGGACAGTACAATGAGCAGTTCTTC
d_gene: TRBD1; j_gene: TRBJ2-7; v_gene: TRBV29-1; abundance: NA; CDR3aa: CSARDRGTFHEQYF; CDR3nt: TGCAGCGCCCGGGACAGAGGGACGTTTCACGAGCAGTACTTC
d_gene: TRBD1; j_gene: TRBJ1-4; v_gene: TRBV27; abundance: NA; CDR3aa: CASSPGQGVTNEKLFF; CDR3nt: TGTGCCAGCAGTCCCGGACAGGGAGTAACTAATGAAAAACTGTTTTTT
d_gene: TRBD1; j_gene: TRBJ1-6; v_gene: TRBV13; abundance: NA; CDR3aa: CASSLDRGRVSPLHF; CDR3nt: TGTGCCAGCAGCTTAGACAGGGGTCGCGTTTCACCCCTCCACTTT
d_gene: TRBD1; j_gene: TRBJ2-5; v_gene: TRBV29-1; abundance: NA; CDR3aa: CSVGQGVATQYF; CDR3nt: TGCAGCGTCGGACAGGGTGTTGCGACCCAGTACTTC
d_gene: TRBD1; j_gene: TRBJ2-3; v_gene: TRBV7-9; abundance: NA; CDR3aa: CASSLVSTGVADTQYF; CDR3nt: TGTGCCAGCAGCTTAGTGTCGACAGGGGTTGCAGATACGCAGTATTTT
d_gene: NA; j_gene: TRBJ1-4; v_gene: TRBV5-1; abundance: NA; CDR3aa: CASSFSGKTNEKLFF; CDR3nt: TGCGCCAGCAGCTTCTCCGGGAAGACGAATGAAAAACTGTTTTTT
d_gene: TRBD2; j_gene: TRBJ2-7; v_gene: TRBV2; abundance: NA; CDR3aa: CASNRQARTRHEQYF; CDR3nt: TGTGCCAGCAACCGGCAGGCCAGGACTAGGCACGAGCAGTACTTC
d_gene: NA; j_gene: TRBJ2-5; v_gene: TRBV5-4; abundance: NA; CDR3aa: CASSLGERTQYF; CDR3nt: TGTGCCAGCAGCTTGGGGGAGAGGACCCAGTACTTC
d_gene: TRBD2; j_gene: TRBJ2-7; v_gene: TRBV11-2; abundance: NA; CDR3aa: CASSLAPLAGAYEQYF; CDR3nt: TGTGCCAGCAGCTTGGCCCCGCTAGCGGGAGCCTACGAGCAGTACTTC
d_gene: TRBD2; j_gene: TRBJ2-3; v_gene: TRBV5-1; abundance: NA; CDR3aa: CASSYTPGLGSDTQYF; CDR3nt: TGCGCCAGCAGCTACACACCGGGACTAGGATCAGATACGCAGTATTTT
d_gene: TRBD1; j_gene: TRBJ2-3; v_gene: TRBV5-8; abundance: NA; CDR3aa: CASSPGTGITDTQYF; CDR3nt: TGTGCCAGCAGCCCCGGGACAGGGATCACAGATACGCAGTATTTT
d_gene: NA; j_gene: TRBJ1-4; v_gene: TRBV19; abundance: few; CDR3aa: CASSGQNREKLFF; CDR3nt: TGTGCCAGCTCTGGACAGAATAGAGAAAAACTGTTTTTT
d_gene: TRBD1; j_gene: TRBJ2-3; v_gene: TRBV28; abundance: NA; CDR3aa: CASSSPPGQGTDTQYF; CDR3nt: TGTGCCAGCAGTTCTCCACCGGGACAGGGTACAGATACGCAGTATTTT
d_gene: TRBD2; j_gene: TRBJ2-5; v_gene: TRBV3-1/TRBV3-2; abundance: once; CDR3aa: CASSQGGAGEETQYF; CDR3nt: TGTGCCAGCAGCCAAGGAGGGGCGGGAGAAGAGACCCAGTACTTC
d_gene: NA; j_gene: TRBJ2-7; v_gene: TRBV7-6; abundance: NA; CDR3aa: CASSSNAGLSEQYF; CDR3nt: TGTGCCAGCAGCTCCAACGCTGGTCTGAGCGAGCAGTACTTC
d_gene: NA; j_gene: TRBJ1-1; v_gene: TRBV2; abundance: NA; CDR3aa: CASTGQSMNTEAFF; CDR3nt: TGTGCCAGCACCGGACAGTCGATGAACACTGAAGCTTTCTTT
d_gene: TRBD2; j_gene: TRBJ2-3; v_gene: TRBV3-1/TRBV3-2; abundance: NA; CDR3aa: CASSRTSGTDTQYF; CDR3nt: TGTGCCAGCAGCCGGACTAGCGGAACAGATACGCAGTATTTT
d_gene: TRBD1; j_gene: TRBJ1-5; v_gene: TRBV2; abundance: NA; CDR3aa: CASSEPGQLYSNQPQHF; CDR3nt: TGTGCCAGCAGTGAGCCGGGACAGCTTTATAGCAATCAGCCCCAGCATTTT
d_gene: NA; j_gene: TRBJ2-7; v_gene: TRBV27; abundance: NA; CDR3aa: CASSSQTYEQYF; CDR3nt: TGTGCCAGCAGTTCCCAGACTTACGAGCAGTACTTC
d_gene: NA; j_gene: TRBJ2-1; v_gene: TRBV21-1; abundance: NA; CDR3aa: CASSKVGGTNEQFF; CDR3nt: TGTGCCAGCAGCAAAGTGGGGGGGACCAATGAGCAGTTCTTC
d_gene: NA; j_gene: TRBJ2-5; v_gene: TRBV7-6; abundance: once; CDR3aa: CASSLTGNWGETQYF; CDR3nt: TGTGCCAGCAGCTTAACAGGGAATTGGGGGGAGACCCAGTACTTC
d_gene: TRBD2; j_gene: TRBJ2-5; v_gene: TRBV9; abundance: NA; CDR3aa: CASSLEGGKETQYF; CDR3nt: TGTGCCAGCAGCCTCGAGGGAGGGAAAGAGACCCAGTACTTC